This TCR beta chain originates from a study of OX40 agonist ivuxolimab in advanced cancers. The CDR3 sequence is 12 residues long. CDR1 is MDHEN and CDR2 is SYDVKM in the germline V gene. V was trimmed by 5 bases and J by 4 bases, leaving 8 bases between them. TCRdb keeps only in-frame clones here, not all; method: immunoSEQ multiplex PCR. The table shows 73,000 or so clones, with 80% to 85% occurring only once. The sequenced sample was CD4+ or CD8+ T cells sorted from blood, obtained in a trial of the OX40 agonist ivuxolimab. This TCR came from an adult with an advanced solid tumor such as melanoma, head and neck, liver or kidney cancer. The chain has TRBV28 and TRBJ1-2, with TRBD1 as a possible D gene (5 bases). Here the CDR3 reads CASSIQAYGYTF. CDR3 DNA: TGTGCCAGCAGTATACAGGCCTATGGCTACACCTTC.